What follows are 21 T cell receptor beta chains derived from one specimen sequenced in a study of shared clonotypes between healthy human individuals. Profiled with immunoSEQ multiplex PCR; TCRdb holds only in-frame clones, not every one. Altogether approximately 940,000 clones are present, 60% to 85% being singletons, with the ten largest covering around 1.5%. Sequenced input: memory CD4+ T cells sorted from blood. Specified subset: CD45RA-negative fraction. Receptor source: a man aged 18-30 years in good health.

This clone was observed a handful of times. The same CDR3 arises from other DNA sequences in this sample as well. The CDR3 region has the DNA TGCAGTGCTAGGCTGAACACTGAAGCTTTCTTT. As protein: CSARLNTEAFF. The chain uses TRBV20-1 and TRBJ1-1, with no clear D. Germline V gene sequence: CDR1 DFQATT, CDR2 SNEGSKA (reference sequence). The V gene lost 3 bases and the J gene lost 0 bases, with 2 bases spanning the gap. CDR3 length: 11 residues.

The rearrangement uses TRBV5-4 and TRBJ1-2, with TRBD1 matching 9 bases. Per germline, CDR1 SGHNT and CDR2 YYREEE (reference sequence). The trim removed 4 bases at V and 8 bases at J, leaving 9 bases unmatched. The length of the CDR3 is 14 residues. The CDR3 sequence is CASSPGQGNEGYTF. The CDR3 bases are TGTGCCAGCAGCCCCGGACAGGGGAATGAGGGCTACACCTTC.

This clone was detected once. CDR3 DNA sequence: TGTGCCAGCAGCTCCGGGACTAGCGGGGGGCCAGCGAGCTCCTACAATGAGCAGTTCTTC. Amino acid sequence: CASSSGTSGGPASSYNEQFF. The chain carries TRBV5-4 and TRBJ2-1; TRBD2 matches 15 bases. Germline V lookup: CDR1 SGHNT, CDR2 YYREEE (reference sequence). CDR3 length: 20 amino acids. J gave up 0 bases and V 3 bases, and 10 bases lay outside the gene matches. The full variable domain, completed using reference TRBV5-4 and TRBJ2-1, is ETGVTQSPTHLIKTRGQQVTLRCSSQSGHNTVSWYQQALGQGPQFIFQYYREEENGRGNFPPRFSGLQFPNYSSELNVNALELDDSALYLCASSSGTSGGPASSYNEQFFGPGTRLTVL.

In this sample, this clone turned up a few times. Different DNA sequences within this sample yield the same CDR3. This chain uses TRBV7-9 with TRBJ2-3; unclear D gene. The germline CDR1 and CDR2 sequences are SEHNR and FQNEAQ (reference sequence). The CDR3 is 12 residues long. V was shortened by 2 bases and J by 2 bases, with 2 bases between the two germline ends. In nucleotides, the CDR3 is TGTGCCAGCAGCTTATCCACAGATACGCAGTATTTT. This codes for CASSLSTDTQYF.

The chain couples TRBV28 to TRBJ2-5; TRBD1 aligns across 8 bases. The CDR3 loop spans 15 amino acids. With V trimmed by 6 bases and J by 5 bases, 11 bases remained unmatched. Germline V lookup: CDR1 MDHEN, CDR2 SYDVKM. The CDR3 nucleotides are TGTGCCAGCAGATCCGGACAGGGTTTGTGGGAGACCCAGTACTTC. Amino acid sequence: CASRSGQGLWETQYF. The complete variable domain, with remaining parts taken from reference TRBV28 and TRBJ2-5, reads DVKVTQSSRYLVKRTGEKVFLECVQDMDHENMFWYRQDPGLGLRLIYFSYDVKMKEKGDIPEGYSVSREKKERFSLILESASTNQTSMYLCASRSGQGLWETQYFGPGTRLLVL.

The chain combines TRBV7-8 with TRBJ1-4, with TRBD1 as a possible D gene (5 bases). Germline lookup yields CDR1 SGHVS and CDR2 FQNEAQ. Trimming removed 5 bases from V and 8 bases from J, with 12 bases in between. The CDR3 is 13 amino acids. The CDR3 loop reads CASSQGLGEKLFF. CDR3 bases: TGTGCCAGCAGCCAGGGATTGGGGGAAAAACTGTTTTTT.

The V and J genes are TRBV28 and TRBJ1-2, with 8 nucleotides matching TRBD1. The CDR3 consists of 13 residues. Trimming at V came to 5 bases and at J to 7 bases, leaving 6 bases not matched to a gene. The germline gives CDR1 MDHEN, CDR2 SYDVKM. The CDR3 region is CASSLTGGAGYTF. CDR3 coding DNA: TGTGCCAGCAGTCTTACAGGGGGAGCTGGCTACACCTTC.

CDR3 coding DNA: TGTGCCAGCTCATCCCGACAGGGCACTGAAGCTTTCTTT. Residues: CASSSRQGTEAFF. The chain couples TRBV18 to TRBJ1-1; 7 bases agree with TRBD1. Germline trimming cut 5 bases from V and 4 bases from J; bases unmatched to any gene: 4. CDR1 is KGHSH and CDR2 is LQKENI in the germline V gene. The CDR3 length is 13 residues.

This clone was found a few times. The chain uses TRBV7-9 and TRBJ1-5; TRBD1 aligns across 8 bases. Germline V gives CDR1 SEHNR, CDR2 FQNEAQ (reference sequence). Trimming removed 4 bases from V and 6 bases from J; junction bases left unmatched: 14. The CDR3 is 17 residues long. CDR3 loop: CASSYGQGVQGGQPQHF. The CDR3 region has the DNA TGTGCCAGCAGCTACGGACAGGGTGTACAGGGAGGTCAGCCCCAGCATTTT.

The chain couples TRBV7-8 to TRBJ1-4; D is perhaps TRBD1 (5 bases). Looked up from germline, CDR1 is SGHVS and CDR2 is FQNEAQ. The CDR3 has 15 residues. The V end was cut by 5 bases, the J end by 0 bases, with 10 bases between. The CDR3 is CASSPRGATNEKLFF. CDR3 bases: TGTGCCAGCAGCCCCCGGGGGGCAACTAATGAAAAACTGTTTTTT.

V gene TRBV2 combines with J gene TRBJ1-1; tentative D call: TRBD1 (5 bases). The CDR3 has 13 amino acids. Looked up from germline, CDR1 is SNHLY and CDR2 is FYNNEI. Trimming removed 6 bases from V and 3 bases from J, with 11 bases in between. The DNA of the CDR3 is TGTGCCAGCAGAGCAGACAGATACACTGAAGCTTTCTTT. Encoded protein: CASRADRYTEAFF.

This clone was detected only a few times. This chain uses TRBV2 with TRBJ1-6, with TRBD1 matching 9 bases. V was pared by 1 base and J by 7 bases, with 5 bases of the junction left unmatched. Germline V CDR1 and CDR2: SNHLY, FYNNEI. The CDR3 totals 16 residues. The CDR3 bases are TGTGCCAGCAGTGAAGGATTTGGACAGGGGAATTCACCCCTCCACTTT. It encodes CASSEGFGQGNSPLHF. Together with reference TRBV2 and TRBJ1-6, the CDR3 gives the full variable domain: EPEVTQTPSHQVTQMGQEVILRCVPISNHLYFYWYRQILGQKVEFLVSFYNNEISEKSEIFDDQFSVERPDGSNFTLKIRSTKLEDSAMYFCASSEGFGQGNSPLHFGNGTRLTVT.

The V gene is TRBV30, the J gene TRBJ1-1; 7 positions agree with TRBD1. The CDR3 spans 13 residues. Germline V gene lookup returns CDR1 GTSNPN and CDR2 SVGIG (reference sequence). V lost 4 bases, J lost 2 bases, and 4 bases stayed unmatched. In DNA form, the CDR3 reads TGTGCCTGGAAGGGACAGACCAACACTGAAGCTTTCTTT. Encoded protein: CAWKGQTNTEAFF. Drawing the rest from reference TRBV30 and TRBJ1-1, the complete variable domain is SQTIHQWPATLVQPVGSPLSLECTVEGTSNPNLYWYRQAAGRGLQLLFYSVGIGQISSEVPQNLSASRPQDRQFILSSKKLLLSDSGFYLCAWKGQTNTEAFFGQGTRLTVV.

This clone was counted a few times. The V and J genes are TRBV4-3 and TRBJ2-1; TRBD2 might be the D (6 bases). Trimming removed 0 bases from V and 8 bases from J, with 11 bases in between. In germline, CDR1 is LGHNA, CDR2 YSLEER. The CDR3 length is 14 residues. The CDR3 region is CASSQESGSYEQFF. CDR3 nucleotides: TGCGCCAGCAGCCAAGAGTCCGGGAGTTATGAGCAGTTCTTC.

The V call is TRBV6-1, the J call TRBJ1-2; weak D call: TRBD1 (5 bases). Trimming stripped 2 bases from V and 2 bases from J, with 15 bases between. CDR3 length: 16 residues. The germline V gene has CDR1 MNHNS and CDR2 SASEGT. The CDR3 DNA reads as TGTGCCAGCAGTGAACTCCAGGCCGGGGGGAACTATGGCTACACCTTC. It codes for CASSELQAGGNYGYTF.

The rearrangement joins TRBV11-2 to TRBJ2-2, with TRBD1 identical over 7 bases. Trimming at V came to 1 base and at J to 3 bases, leaving 2 bases not matched to a gene. In germline, CDR1 is SGHAT, CDR2 FQNNGV. The CDR3 length is 15 residues. CDR3 sequence reads: CASSLGQGDTGELFF. In DNA, the CDR3 is TGTGCCAGCAGCTTAGGACAGGGCGACACCGGGGAGCTGTTTTTT.

The rearrangement uses TRBV5-1 and TRBJ1-2; the D gene is possibly TRBD1 (5 bases). Germline V lookup: CDR1 SGHRS, CDR2 YFSETQ. Trimming took 4 bases from V and 0 from J, leaving 13 bases between them. The CDR3 covers 15 residues. DNA for the CDR3: TGCGCCAGCAGCAGGAGGCAGGGTGCTAACTATGGCTACACCTTC. It encodes CASSRRQGANYGYTF.

Remarks on this clone: Sequence at one end of the junction differs from germline and may be a read error. The chain uses TRBV7-7 and TRBJ2-5; D is perhaps TRBD2 (6 bases). This CDR3 spans 13 amino acids. Germline CDR1 is SSHAT and CDR2 is FNYEAQ (reference sequence). The CDR3 DNA is TGTGCTAGCAGCTGGGCGGGATCAGAGACCCAGTACTTC. As protein: CASSWAGSETQYF.

This clone was detected a few times. The chain employs TRBV30 and TRBJ1-2, with TRBD1 identical over 7 bases. The CDR3 has 15 residues. V shed 2 bases and J 4 bases; nucleotides not matched to a gene: 10. Germline V gene sequence: CDR1 GTSNPN, CDR2 SVGIG (reference sequence). The CDR3 region has the DNA TGTGCCTGGAGTAAACCAGGACAGGAGGGCTATGGCTACACCTTC. As protein: CAWSKPGQEGYGYTF.

The chain combines TRBV6-8 with TRBJ2-5; D not resolved. Per germline, CDR1 MNHGY and CDR2 SAAAGT. V gave up 2 bases and J gave up 5 bases, with 6 bases separating them. This CDR3 has 12 amino acids. The CDR3 reads CASSYVMETQYF. CDR3 in DNA: TGTGCCAGCAGTTACGTAATGGAGACCCAGTACTTC.

V gene TRBV7-2 combines with J gene TRBJ2-5; 9 nucleotides agree with TRBD2. Per germline, CDR1 SGHTA and CDR2 FQGNSA. V lost 5 bases, J lost 7 bases, and 8 bases stayed unmatched. This CDR3 is 14 amino acids long. The CDR3 bases are TGTGCCAGCAGCCCGGGACTAGCAGTAGGGACCCAGTACTTC. This gives the protein CASSPGLAVGTQYF.